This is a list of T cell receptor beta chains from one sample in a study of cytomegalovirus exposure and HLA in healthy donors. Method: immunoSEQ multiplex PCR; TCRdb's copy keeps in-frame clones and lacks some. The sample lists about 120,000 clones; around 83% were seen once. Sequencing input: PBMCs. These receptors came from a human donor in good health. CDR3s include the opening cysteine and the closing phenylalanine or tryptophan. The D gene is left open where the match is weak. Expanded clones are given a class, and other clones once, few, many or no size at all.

CDR3 DNA: TGTGCCAGCAGTTACTCGAGGGAACAGGGGATAGACGAGCAGTACTTC; CDR3 protein: CASSYSREQGIDEQYF; CDR3 length: 16; D gene: TRBD1; V gene: TRBV6-6; clone size: .; J gene: TRBJ2-7
CDR3 DNA: TGCGCCAGCAGGCCGGTGGGACAGAGCTCACCCCTCCACTTT; CDR3 protein: CASRPVGQSSPLHF; CDR3 length: 14; D gene: TRBD1; V gene: TRBV5-1; clone size: .; J gene: TRBJ1-6
CDR3 DNA: TGTGCCAGCAGTTTAGGAACAGCTTACAATCAGCCCCAGCATTTT; CDR3 protein: CASSLGTAYNQPQHF; CDR3 length: 15; D gene: .; V gene: TRBV28; clone size: .; J gene: TRBJ1-5
CDR3 DNA: TGTGCCAGTAGACAACTACGGGGAACAGGGGCCAACGTCCTGACTTTC; CDR3 protein: CASRQLRGTGANVLTF; CDR3 length: 16; D gene: .; V gene: TRBV19; clone size: .; J gene: TRBJ2-6
CDR3 DNA: TGTGCCAGCAGGTTCACACAAAACACTGAAGCTTTCTTT; CDR3 protein: CASRFTQNTEAFF; CDR3 length: 13; D gene: .; V gene: TRBV28; clone size: .; J gene: TRBJ1-1
CDR3 DNA: TGCGCCAGCAGCCAAGGGGGACAGGGGGCCCACGAGCAGTACTTC; CDR3 protein: CASSQGGQGAHEQYF; CDR3 length: 15; D gene: TRBD1; V gene: TRBV4-1; clone size: .; J gene: TRBJ2-7
CDR3 DNA: TGTGCCAGCAGAGAGGGGGCCCACGAGCAGTACTTC; CDR3 protein: CASREGAHEQYF; CDR3 length: 12; D gene: TRBD1; V gene: TRBV27; clone size: .; J gene: TRBJ2-7
CDR3 DNA: TGTGCCAGCAGTTCCGGACCAGGGAGGTACGAAAAACTGTTTTTT; CDR3 protein: CASSSGPGRYEKLFF; CDR3 length: 15; D gene: .; V gene: TRBV28; clone size: .; J gene: TRBJ1-4
CDR3 DNA: TGTGCCAGCAGCCAAGAAGGGACTAGCGGGAGCTCCTACGAGCAGTACTTC; CDR3 protein: CASSQEGTSGSSYEQYF; CDR3 length: 17; D gene: TRBD2; V gene: TRBV4-2; clone size: .; J gene: TRBJ2-7
CDR3 DNA: TGTGCCAGCAGTGAAGGGGCCCGGCAATATAGCAATCAGCCCCAGCATTTT; CDR3 protein: CASSEGARQYSNQPQHF; CDR3 length: 17; D gene: .; V gene: TRBV2; clone size: .; J gene: TRBJ1-5
CDR3 DNA: TGTGCCAGCAGCCCGACAGGGGTTGGGTCAGATACGCAGTATTTT; CDR3 protein: CASSPTGVGSDTQYF; CDR3 length: 15; D gene: TRBD1; V gene: TRBV7-3; clone size: .; J gene: TRBJ2-3
CDR3 DNA: TGTGCCAGCAGTGAATCCCTACAGGGTTTGATAGGTCAGCCCCAGCATTTT; CDR3 protein: CASSESLQGLIGQPQHF; CDR3 length: 17; D gene: .; V gene: TRBV6-1; clone size: .; J gene: TRBJ1-5
CDR3 DNA: TGTGCCAGCAGCCAAGGGACAGATTCCTACGAGCAGTACTTC; CDR3 protein: CASSQGTDSYEQYF; CDR3 length: 14; D gene: TRBD1; V gene: TRBV7-9; clone size: .; J gene: TRBJ2-7
CDR3 DNA: TGTGCCAGCAGCGGGCTAGCGACAGATACGCAGTATTTT; CDR3 protein: CASSGLATDTQYF; CDR3 length: 13; D gene: .; V gene: TRBV9; clone size: .; J gene: TRBJ2-3
CDR3 DNA: TGTGCCAGCAGTAACAGGGTCCCGAACACTGAAGCTTTCTTT; CDR3 protein: CASSNRVPNTEAFF; CDR3 length: 14; D gene: .; V gene: TRBV6-5; clone size: .; J gene: TRBJ1-1
CDR3 DNA: TGCGCCAGCAGCCAAGAAGCCGAAAAACTGTTTTTT; CDR3 protein: CASSQEAEKLFF; CDR3 length: 12; D gene: .; V gene: TRBV4-1; clone size: .; J gene: TRBJ1-4
CDR3 DNA: TGTGCCAGCAGTTACTATGGACAGGCCCAGGGGAATGAGCAGTTCTTC; CDR3 protein: CASSYYGQAQGNEQFF; CDR3 length: 16; D gene: TRBD1; V gene: TRBV6-6; clone size: .; J gene: TRBJ2-1
CDR3 DNA: TGTGCCAGCAGTAGGACATTTTCCTACAATGAGCGGCAGTTCTTC; CDR3 protein: CASSRTFSYNERQFF; CDR3 length: 15; D gene: .; V gene: TRBV6-5; clone size: .; J gene: TRBJ2-1
CDR3 DNA: TGCGCCAGCAGCTTGGGGGACAGACCTTATGGCTACACCTTC; CDR3 protein: CASSLGDRPYGYTF; CDR3 length: 14; D gene: TRBD1; V gene: TRBV5-1; clone size: .; J gene: TRBJ1-2
CDR3 DNA: TGTGCCAGCAGATCCCAGGCGGAGACCCAGTACTTC; CDR3 protein: CASRSQAETQYF; CDR3 length: 12; D gene: .; V gene: TRBV7-9; clone size: .; J gene: TRBJ2-5
CDR3 DNA: TGCGCCAGCAGCGAAGGACAGGGGGCTGTCACGCAGTATTTT; CDR3 protein: CASSEGQGAVTQYF; CDR3 length: 14; D gene: TRBD1; V gene: TRBV5-1; clone size: .; J gene: TRBJ2-3
CDR3 DNA: TGTGCCAGCACCCCCGCGGGGGGCTCTCCCGATACGCAGTATTTT; CDR3 protein: CASTPAGGSPDTQYF; CDR3 length: 15; D gene: TRBD2; V gene: TRBV5-6; clone size: .; J gene: TRBJ2-3
CDR3 DNA: TGTGCCAGCAGTTACTCGATTGGGGCTAGGGCATGGGGCTACACCTTC; CDR3 protein: CASSYSIGARAWGYTF; CDR3 length: 16; D gene: .; V gene: TRBV6-5; clone size: few; J gene: TRBJ1-2
CDR3 DNA: TGTGCCAGCAGCTGGGGCCGGGACAGAAGTAACTTTTACGAGCAGTACTTC; CDR3 protein: CASSWGRDRSNFYEQYF; CDR3 length: 17; D gene: TRBD1; V gene: TRBV5-6; clone size: .; J gene: TRBJ2-7
CDR3 DNA: TGTGCCAGCAGCAAGACAGACTACGAGCAGTACTTC; CDR3 protein: CASSKTDYEQYF; CDR3 length: 12; D gene: .; V gene: TRBV11-2; clone size: .; J gene: TRBJ2-7
CDR3 DNA: TGTGCCAGCATAGTGTGGGGGGACTATGGCTACACCTTC; CDR3 protein: CASIVWGDYGYTF; CDR3 length: 13; D gene: .; V gene: TRBV2; clone size: .; J gene: TRBJ1-2